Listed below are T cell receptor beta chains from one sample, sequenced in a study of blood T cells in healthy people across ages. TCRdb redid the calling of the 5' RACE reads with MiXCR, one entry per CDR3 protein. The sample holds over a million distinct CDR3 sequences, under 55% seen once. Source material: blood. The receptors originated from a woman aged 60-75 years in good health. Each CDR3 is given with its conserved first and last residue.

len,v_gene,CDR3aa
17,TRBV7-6,CASSLGSFRTFTDTQYF
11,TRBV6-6,CASSFGSYQYF
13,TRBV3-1,CASSSGPHRGYTF
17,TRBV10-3,CAIRIQGRDKGYNEQFF
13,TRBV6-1,CASPLRGGTEAFF
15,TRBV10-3,CAIKNGTGSYNEQYF
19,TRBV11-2,CASSLGRRTGTSGRNEQFF
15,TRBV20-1,CSASARDRGNSPLHF
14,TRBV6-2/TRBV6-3,CASTSGTGEETQYF
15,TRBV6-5,CASSSGQGHQETQYF
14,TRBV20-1,CSANRDILSYEQYF
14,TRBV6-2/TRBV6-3,CASSYPGPQEIQYF
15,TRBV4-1,CASSQQGPAGGTQYF
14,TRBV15,CATSRDRDPYEQYF
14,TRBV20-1,CSASESGTVYGYTF
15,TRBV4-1,CASSHRLAGDNEQFF
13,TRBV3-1,CASSQRASYGYTF
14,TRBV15,CATSRTGSSYEQYF
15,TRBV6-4,CASSEETSGRSEQFF
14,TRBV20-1,CSARTSGSTYEQYF
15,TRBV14,CASSQVPGLGQEQFF
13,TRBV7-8,CASSRKPKDTQYF
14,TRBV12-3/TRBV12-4,CASSFRAGNYEQYF
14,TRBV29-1,CSVEVVGSSYEQYF
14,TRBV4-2,CASSQAGTKGEQFF
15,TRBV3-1,CASSQAQAGTDTQYF
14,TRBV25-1,CASSELEDGQPQHF
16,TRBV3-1,CASSQPRGTAFYEQYF
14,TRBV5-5,CASSFTASTDTQYF
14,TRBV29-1,CSVGPGGIPYEQYF
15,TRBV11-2,CASSTSSQVSDTQYF
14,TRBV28,CASSSRTVTYEQYF
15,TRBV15,CATSRDNAEAYEQYF
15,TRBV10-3,CAVRAGLATYNEQFF
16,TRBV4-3,CASSQDSQGRYYGYTF
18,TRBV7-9,CASSPGRLAGDSYNEQFF
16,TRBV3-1,CASRPHSGQGVGEQYF
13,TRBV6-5,CASSYSGVDTQYF
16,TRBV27,CASSAGDSSGANVLTF
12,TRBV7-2,CASSSNPDNQYF
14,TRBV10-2,CASSESGSNQPQHF
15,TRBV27,CASTSGDRRNSPLHF
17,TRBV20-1,CSARVLSSGSWDNEQFF